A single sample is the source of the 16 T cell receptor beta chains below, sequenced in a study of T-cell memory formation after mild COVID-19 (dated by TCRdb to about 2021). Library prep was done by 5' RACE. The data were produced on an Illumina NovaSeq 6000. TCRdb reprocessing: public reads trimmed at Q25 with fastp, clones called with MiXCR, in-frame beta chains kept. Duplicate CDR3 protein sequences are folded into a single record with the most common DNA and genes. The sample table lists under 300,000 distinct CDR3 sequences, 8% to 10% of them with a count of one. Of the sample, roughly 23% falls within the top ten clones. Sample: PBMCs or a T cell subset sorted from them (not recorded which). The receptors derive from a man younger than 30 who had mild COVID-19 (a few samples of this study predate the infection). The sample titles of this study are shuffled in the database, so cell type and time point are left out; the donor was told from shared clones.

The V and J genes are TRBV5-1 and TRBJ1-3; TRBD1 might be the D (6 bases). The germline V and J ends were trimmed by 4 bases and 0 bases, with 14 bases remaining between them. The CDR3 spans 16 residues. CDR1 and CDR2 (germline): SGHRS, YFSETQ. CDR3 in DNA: TGCGCCAGCAGCCGCACCCCGACAGGCTCTGGAAACACCATATATTTT. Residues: CASSRTPTGSGNTIYF.

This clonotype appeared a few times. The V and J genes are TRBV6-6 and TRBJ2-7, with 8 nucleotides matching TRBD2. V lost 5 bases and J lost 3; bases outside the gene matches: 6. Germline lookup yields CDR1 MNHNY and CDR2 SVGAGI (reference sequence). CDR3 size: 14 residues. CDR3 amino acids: CASSRGGTLYEQYV. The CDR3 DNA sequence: TGTGCCAGCAGTCGCGGGGGGACCCTCTACGAGCAGTACGTC.

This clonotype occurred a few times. The CDR3 reads CASSTRTGAPANMFF. The CDR3 nucleotides read TGTGCCAGCAGTACCCGGACAGGGGCCCCCGCAAATATGTTTTTT. J is TRBJ1-4 and V is TRBV6-5; 9 bases align to TRBD1. Germline CDR1 MNHEY, CDR2 SVGAGI. The CDR3 consists of 15 residues. V dropped 5 bases and J dropped 15; count of bases not matched to a gene: 16.

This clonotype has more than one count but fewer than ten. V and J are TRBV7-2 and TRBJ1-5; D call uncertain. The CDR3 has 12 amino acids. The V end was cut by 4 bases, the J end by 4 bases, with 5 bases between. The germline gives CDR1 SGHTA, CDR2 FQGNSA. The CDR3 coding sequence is TGTGCCAGCAGCTCCATGAATCAGCCCCAGCATTTT. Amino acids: CASSSMNQPQHF.

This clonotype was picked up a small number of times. The DNA of the CDR3 is TGTGCCAGCAGTGGGGCCGGGACAGGGGCTGGGCCCCAGCATTTT. It is translated as CASSGAGTGAGPQHF. The rearrangement links TRBV28 to TRBJ1-5; TRBD1 aligns across 10 bases. This CDR3 contains 15 residues. The ends lost 5 bases at V and 9 bases at J; junction bases unmatched: 10. CDR1 MDHEN and CDR2 SYDVKM come from the germline V gene.

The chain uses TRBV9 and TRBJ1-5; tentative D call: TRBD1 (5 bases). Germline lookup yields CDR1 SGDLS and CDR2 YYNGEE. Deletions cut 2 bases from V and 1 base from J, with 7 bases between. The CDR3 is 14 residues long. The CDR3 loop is CASSVWGSNQPQHF. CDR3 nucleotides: TGTGCCAGCAGCGTCTGGGGGAGCAATCAGCCCCAGCATTTT.

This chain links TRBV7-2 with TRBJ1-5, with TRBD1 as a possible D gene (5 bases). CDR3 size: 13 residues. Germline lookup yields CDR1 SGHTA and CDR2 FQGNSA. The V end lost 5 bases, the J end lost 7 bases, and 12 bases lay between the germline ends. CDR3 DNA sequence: TGTGCCAGCAGCCCCATTGGGGGGCAGCCCCAGCATTTT. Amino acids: CASSPIGGQPQHF.

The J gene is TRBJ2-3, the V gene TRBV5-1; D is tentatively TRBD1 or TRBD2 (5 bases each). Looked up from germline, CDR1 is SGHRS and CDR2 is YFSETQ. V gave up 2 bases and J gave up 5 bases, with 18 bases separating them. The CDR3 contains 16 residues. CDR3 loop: CASSFVEGRDVDTQYF. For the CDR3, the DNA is TGCGCCAGCAGCTTTGTTGAGGGCAGGGACGTAGATACGCAGTATTTT.

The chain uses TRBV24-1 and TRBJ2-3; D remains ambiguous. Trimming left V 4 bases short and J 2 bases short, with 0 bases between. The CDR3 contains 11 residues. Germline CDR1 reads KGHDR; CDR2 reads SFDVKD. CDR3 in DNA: TGTGCCACCAGTGACACAGATACGCAGTATTTT. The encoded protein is CATSDTDTQYF.

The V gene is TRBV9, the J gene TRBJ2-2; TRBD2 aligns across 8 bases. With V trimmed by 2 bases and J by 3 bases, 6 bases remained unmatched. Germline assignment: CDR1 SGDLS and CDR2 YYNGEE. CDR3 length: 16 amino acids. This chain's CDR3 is CASSVTGGHHTGELFF. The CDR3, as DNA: TGTGCCAGCAGCGTGACGGGGGGGCATCACACCGGGGAGCTGTTTTTT.

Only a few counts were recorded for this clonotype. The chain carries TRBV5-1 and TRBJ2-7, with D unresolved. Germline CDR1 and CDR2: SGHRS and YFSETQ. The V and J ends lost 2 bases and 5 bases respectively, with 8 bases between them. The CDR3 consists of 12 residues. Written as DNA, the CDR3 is TGCGCCAGCAGCTTACGTGGGGACGAGCAGTACGTC. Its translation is CASSLRGDEQYV.

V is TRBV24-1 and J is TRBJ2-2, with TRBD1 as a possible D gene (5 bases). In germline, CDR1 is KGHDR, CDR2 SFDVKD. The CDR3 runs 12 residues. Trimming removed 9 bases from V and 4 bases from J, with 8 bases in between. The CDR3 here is CATGASTGELFF. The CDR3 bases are TGTGCCACCGGGGCGAGCACCGGGGAGCTGTTTTTT.

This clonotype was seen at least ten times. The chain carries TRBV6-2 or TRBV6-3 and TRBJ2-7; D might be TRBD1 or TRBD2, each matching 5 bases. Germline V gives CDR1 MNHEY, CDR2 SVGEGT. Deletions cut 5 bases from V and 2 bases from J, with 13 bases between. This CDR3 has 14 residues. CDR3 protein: CASSPGTTPYEQYF. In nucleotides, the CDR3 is TGTGCCAGCAGTCCTGGGACCACCCCCTACGAGCAGTACTTC.

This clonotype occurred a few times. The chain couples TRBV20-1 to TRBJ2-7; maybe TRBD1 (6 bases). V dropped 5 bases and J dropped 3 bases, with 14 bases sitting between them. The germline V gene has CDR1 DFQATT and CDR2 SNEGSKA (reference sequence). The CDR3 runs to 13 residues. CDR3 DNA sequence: TGCAGTGCTCGAGTACAGGGCCGCTACGAGCAGTACTTC. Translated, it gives CSARVQGRYEQYF.

CDR3 sequence reads: CASSLGGNRLNQPQHF. In nucleotides, the CDR3 is TGTGCCAGCAGCTTAGGAGGGAACAGGCTCAATCAGCCCCAGCATTTT. The rearrangement uses TRBV7-6 and TRBJ1-5; tentatively, D is TRBD1 (5 bases). The CDR3 sequence is 16 residues long. Germline V lookup: CDR1 SGHVS, CDR2 FNYEAQ. V lost 1 base, J lost 3 bases, and 13 bases lay in between. Using reference TRBV7-6 and TRBJ1-5 for the parts outside the CDR3, the full variable domain is GAGVSQSPRYKVTKRGQDVALRCDPISGHVSLYWYRQALGQGPEFLTYFNYEAQQDKSGLPNDRFSAERPEGSISTLTIQRTEQRDSAMYRCASSLGGNRLNQPQHFGDGTRLSIL.

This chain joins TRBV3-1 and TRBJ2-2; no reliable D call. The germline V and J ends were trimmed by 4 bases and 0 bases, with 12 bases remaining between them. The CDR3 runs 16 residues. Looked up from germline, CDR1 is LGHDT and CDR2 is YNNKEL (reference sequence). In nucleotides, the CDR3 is TGTGCCAGCAGCCGCCGCTCGCCCCCGAACACCGGGGAGCTGTTTTTT. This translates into CASSRRSPPNTGELFF.